The source of this TCR beta chain is a study of T-cell memory formation after mild COVID-19. Study-wide findings and caveats: Pre-infection memory carried some responding clones, suggesting that cross-reactive memory joined.

MiXCR was run by TCRdb on the 5' RACE reads, yielding one entry per CDR3 protein. In the table there are roughly 450,000 distinct CDR3 sequences, over 15% of which are singletons. V shed 2 bases and J shed 7 bases, with 11 bases lying between them. Germline V gene sequence: CDR1 MNHEY, CDR2 SVGAGI. This CDR3 has 13 residues. With respect to this clonotype: Its antigen is not identified.

The chain carries TRBV6-5 and TRBJ1-2; maybe TRBD1 (6 bases). The specimen was PBMCs or a T cell subset sorted from them (not recorded which). This TCR was sampled from an adult woman who had mild COVID-19 (a few samples of this study predate the infection). Cell type and time point are not known. The CDR3 sequence: CASSYGQGFGYTF. The CDR3 DNA sequence: TGTGCCAGCAGTTACGGGCAGGGGTTTGGCTACACCTTC.